The rows below give T cell receptor beta chains drawn from one sample of a study of T-cell memory formation after mild COVID-19. Each CDR3 protein gets one entry after TCRdb re-called the 5' RACE reads with MiXCR. This sample yields about 340,000 distinct CDR3 sequences, of which approximately 15% are seen a single time; roughly 22% belongs to the top ten. Material for sequencing was PBMCs or a T cell subset sorted from them (not recorded which). The receptors were gathered from a man younger than 35 who had mild COVID-19 (a few samples of this study predate the infection). Cell type and time point are not known. The CDR3 runs from the conserved cysteine through the conserved F or W. A D gene is named only where the DNA matches it firmly. Clone size is given for some rows only: seen once, a few or many times, or a class if the clone is expanded.

>TRBD1|TRBV6-2/TRBV6-3|TRBJ1-6|NA
TGTGCCAGCAGTTGGACAGGGGACGCTCCCCTCCACTTT
CASSWTGDAPLHF
>NA|TRBV9|TRBJ1-3|few
TGTGCCAGCAGCGTAGTGGCTGGGTCTGGAAACACCATATATTTT
CASSVVAGSGNTIYF
>NA|TRBV5-1|TRBJ1-4|NA
TGCGCCAGCAGCTTGAAGGACCCTAATGAAAAACTGTTTTTT
CASSLKDPNEKLFF
>TRBD1|TRBV4-3|TRBJ1-2|many
TGCGCCAGCAGCCAAGATAGGGGCGGGACAGGCTATGGCTACACCTTC
CASSQDRGGTGYGYTF
>TRBD1|TRBV10-2|TRBJ2-2|few
TGCGCCAGCAGCCGGGACAGGGGGAACACCGGGGAGCTGTTTTTT
CASSRDRGNTGELFF
>TRBD2|TRBV9|TRBJ2-5|NA
TGTGCCAGCAGCGGGCTAGCGGGGGGGGAGTACCAAGAGACCCAGTACTTC
CASSGLAGGEYQETQYF
>NA|TRBV7-9|TRBJ2-3|few
TGTGCCAGCAGCATCGAGACGTCATCATCAGATACGCAGTATTTT
CASSIETSSSDTQYF
>NA|TRBV6-5|TRBJ1-2|NA
TGTGCCAGCAGTTACCGGACGGGAACCGGCTACACCTTC
CASSYRTGTGYTF
>TRBD2|TRBV5-1|TRBJ2-1|NA
TGCGCCAGCCGTGCAGCGGGGGGTACTTCCTACAATGAGCAGTTCTTC
CASRAAGGTSYNEQFF
>TRBD2|TRBV5-1|TRBJ2-1|many
TGCGCCAGCAGGCCGGGGGGGGGAAGCTCCTACAATGAGCAGTTCTTC
CASRPGGGSSYNEQFF
>TRBD2|TRBV7-3|TRBJ2-3|few
TGTGCCAGCAGCAAGAGCGGGGGGGCTATAGATACGCAGTATTTT
CASSKSGGAIDTQYF
>NA|TRBV5-1|TRBJ2-1|NA
TGCGCCAGCAGCTTGGCATCCCCGGGGAATGAGCAGTTCTTC
CASSLASPGNEQFF
>NA|TRBV12-3/TRBV12-4|TRBJ1-4|NA
TGTGCCAGCAGTCAAAGGTCGGGGATTGAAAAACTGTTTTTT
CASSQRSGIEKLFF
>TRBD1|TRBV6-2/TRBV6-3|TRBJ2-7|few
TGTGCCAGCAGAACAGGGGCCTACGAGCAGTACTTC
CASRTGAYEQYF
>NA|TRBV5-5|TRBJ2-7|NA
TGTGCCAGCAGCCCGTCGAGTCCCTACCGGGACTCCTCCTACGAGCAGTACTTC
CASSPSSPYRDSSYEQYF
>NA|TRBV4-1|TRBJ2-5|few
TGCGCCAGCAGCCAAGTCGATGCGGAGACCCAGTACTTC
CASSQVDAETQYF
>NA|TRBV6-5|TRBJ2-1|NA
TGTGCCAGCAGTTATGCGGTGTCCTACAATGAGCAGTTCTTC
CASSYAVSYNEQFF
>TRBD1|TRBV6-2/TRBV6-3|TRBJ2-7|NA
TGTGCCAGCAGTGGCTACAGGGGATTCCTCTACGAGCAGTACTTC
CASSGYRGFLYEQYF
>NA|TRBV7-3|TRBJ1-1|few
TGTGCCAGCAGCTCCTATATGAACACTGAAGCTTTCTTT
CASSSYMNTEAFF
>TRBD2|TRBV7-2|TRBJ2-1|NA
TGTGCCAGCAGCCTTAGCGGGGTGGCCGTTGATGAGCAGTTCTTC
CASSLSGVAVDEQFF
>TRBD2|TRBV12-3/TRBV12-4|TRBJ2-5|many
TGTGCCAGCAGTTTAGGAGCGGGGCCCCAAGAGACCCAGTACTTC
CASSLGAGPQETQYF
>NA|TRBV4-1|TRBJ2-1|few
TGCGCCAGCAGCCGTCCAGGTATACAGGGAAATGAGCAGTTCTTC
CASSRPGIQGNEQFF
>NA|TRBV6-2/TRBV6-3|TRBJ2-3|NA
TGTGCCAGCAGTCCCCTCCGGGTTAGCATGACAGATACGCAGTATTTT
CASSPLRVSMTDTQYF
>TRBD2|TRBV7-9|TRBJ2-3|few
TGTGCCAGCAGCCCTAGCGGGGTTAGTACAGATACGCAGTATTTT
CASSPSGVSTDTQYF
>TRBD1|TRBV5-1|TRBJ1-6|NA
TGCGCCAGCAGCTACGGACAGGGGGCGACTAATTCACCCCTCCACTTT
CASSYGQGATNSPLHF
>NA|TRBV4-1|TRBJ1-4|many
TGCGCCAGCCTAAACCCCGGGTCAGGTAATGAAAAACTGTTTTTT
CASLNPGSGNEKLFF
>NA|TRBV7-2|TRBJ2-1|NA
TGTGCCAGCAGCGAGGGTACCTACAATGAGCAGTTCTTC
CASSEGTYNEQFF
>NA|TRBV4-1|TRBJ1-5|few
TGCGCCAGCAGCCAAGATGGGGGGAGCAAGCCCCAGCATTTT
CASSQDGGSKPQHF
>NA|TRBV9|TRBJ1-1|NA
TGTGCCAGCAGCGTAGTGACAGGCGTTGAAGCTTTCTTT
CASSVVTGVEAFF
>NA|TRBV6-5|TRBJ2-7|NA
TGTGCCAGCAGTCGCGACAGGACCGAGCAGTACTTC
CASSRDRTEQYF
>NA|TRBV7-9|TRBJ1-1|NA
TGTGCCAGCGGGATGACAGGTCTCACTGAAGCTTTCTTT
CASGMTGLTEAFF
>NA|TRBV20-1|TRBJ2-4|NA
TGCAGTGCTAGAGATGTCGCCAAAAACATTCAGTACTTC
CSARDVAKNIQYF
>NA|TRBV12-3/TRBV12-4|TRBJ2-3|many
TGTGCCAGCAGGGCCAAGGAGGGGTACCGCACAGATACGCAGTATTTT
CASRAKEGYRTDTQYF
>NA|TRBV7-6|TRBJ2-5|NA
TGTGCCAGCCATCCAGGGGAGGGCAAAGAGACCCAGTACTTC
CASHPGEGKETQYF
>TRBD2|TRBV5-6|TRBJ2-1|few
TGTGCCAGCAGCCCTTCTAGCGGATCCTACAATGAGCAGTTCTTC
CASSPSSGSYNEQFF
>TRBD1|TRBV12-3/TRBV12-4|TRBJ1-2|NA
TGTGCCAGCACCCCCTCGCAGGGGGCCTATGGCTACACCTTC
CASTPSQGAYGYTF
>NA|TRBV5-1|TRBJ2-7|NA
TGCGCCAGCACGGAGGGGCGGACCTCCTACGAGCAGTACTTC
CASTEGRTSYEQYF
>NA|TRBV5-1|TRBJ2-2|few
TGCGCCAGCAGCTTGTCGACGGCGAACACCGGGGAGCTGTTTTTT
CASSLSTANTGELFF
>TRBD2|TRBV7-2|TRBJ2-3|few
TGTGCCAGCAGCTTAGGATACCTGAGCGGGGGACATCACACCACAGATACGCAGTATTTT
CASSLGYLSGGHHTTDTQYF
>TRBD2|TRBV5-1|TRBJ2-3|many
TGCGCCAGCCGAGAGACTAGCGGGGGCACAGATACGCAGTATTTT
CASRETSGGTDTQYF